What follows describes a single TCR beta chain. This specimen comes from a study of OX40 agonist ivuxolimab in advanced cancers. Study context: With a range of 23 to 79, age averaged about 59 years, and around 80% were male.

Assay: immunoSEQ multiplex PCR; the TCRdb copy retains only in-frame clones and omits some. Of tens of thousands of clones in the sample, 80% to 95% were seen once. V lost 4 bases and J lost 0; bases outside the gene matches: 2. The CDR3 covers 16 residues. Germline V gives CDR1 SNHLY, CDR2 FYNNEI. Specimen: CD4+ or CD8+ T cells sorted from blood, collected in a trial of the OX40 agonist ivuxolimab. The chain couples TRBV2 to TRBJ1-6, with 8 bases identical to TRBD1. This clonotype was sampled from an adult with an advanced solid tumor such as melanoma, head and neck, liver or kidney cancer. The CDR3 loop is CASSVTGGSYNSPLHF. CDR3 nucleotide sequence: TGTGCCAGCAGTGTAACAGGGGGCTCCTATAATTCACCCCTCCACTTT.